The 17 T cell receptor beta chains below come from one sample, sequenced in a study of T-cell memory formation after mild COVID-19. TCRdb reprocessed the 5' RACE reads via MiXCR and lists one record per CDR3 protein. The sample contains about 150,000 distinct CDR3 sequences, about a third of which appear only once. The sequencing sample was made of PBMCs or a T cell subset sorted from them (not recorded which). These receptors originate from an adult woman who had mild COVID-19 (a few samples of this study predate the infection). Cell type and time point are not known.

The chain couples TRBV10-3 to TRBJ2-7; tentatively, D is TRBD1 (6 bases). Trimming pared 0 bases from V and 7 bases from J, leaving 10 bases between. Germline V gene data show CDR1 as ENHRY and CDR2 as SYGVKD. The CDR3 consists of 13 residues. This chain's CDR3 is CAISESGQREQYF. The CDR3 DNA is TGTGCCATCAGTGAGTCGGGACAAAGGGAGCAGTACTTC.

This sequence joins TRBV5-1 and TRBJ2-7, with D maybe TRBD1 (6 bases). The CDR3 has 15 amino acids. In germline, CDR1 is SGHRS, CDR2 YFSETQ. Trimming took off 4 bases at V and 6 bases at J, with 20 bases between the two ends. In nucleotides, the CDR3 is TGCGCCAGCAGCCGGACGACAGGAGCGAGCGGCGAGCAGTACTTC. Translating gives CASSRTTGASGEQYF.

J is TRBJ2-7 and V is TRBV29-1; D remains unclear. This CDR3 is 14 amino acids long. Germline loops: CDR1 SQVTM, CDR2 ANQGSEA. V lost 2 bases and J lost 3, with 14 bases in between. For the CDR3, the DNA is TGCAGCGTTGAAAGGCCCCACACCCGCTACGAGCAGTACTTC. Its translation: CSVERPHTRYEQYF.

The DNA of the CDR3 is TGTGCCAGCAGTAAATGGGACAGGGGAAACCAAGAGACCCAGTACTTC. Protein: CASSKWDRGNQETQYF. The J gene is TRBJ2-5, the V gene TRBV6-6; 10 bases are a match to TRBD1. This CDR3 is 16 amino acids long. Germline assignment: CDR1 MNHNY and CDR2 SVGAGI (reference sequence). Unmatched junction bases numbered 6, after V lost 5 bases and J lost 0 bases.

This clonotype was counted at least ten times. The CDR3 DNA reads TGCGCCAGCAGCTTGGAAATATTGGACGAGCAGTACTTC. Amino acids: CASSLEILDEQYF. The rearrangement links TRBV5-1 to TRBJ2-7; no definite D call. CDR1 and CDR2 from the germline V gene are SGHRS and YFSETQ. The V and J ends lost 0 bases and 5 bases respectively, with 9 bases between them. The CDR3 is 13 residues long.

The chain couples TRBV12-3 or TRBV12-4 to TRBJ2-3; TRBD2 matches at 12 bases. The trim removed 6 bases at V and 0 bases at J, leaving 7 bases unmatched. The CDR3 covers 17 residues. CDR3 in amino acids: CASSRTSGVYSTDTQYF. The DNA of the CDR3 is TGTGCCAGCAGCAGGACTAGCGGGGTCTATAGCACAGATACGCAGTATTTT.

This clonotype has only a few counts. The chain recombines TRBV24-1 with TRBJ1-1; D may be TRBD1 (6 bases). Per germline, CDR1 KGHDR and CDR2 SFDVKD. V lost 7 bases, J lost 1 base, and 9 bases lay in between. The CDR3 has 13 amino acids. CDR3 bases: TGTGCCACCAGAAAACAGGGGAACACTGAAGCTTTCTTT. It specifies CATRKQGNTEAFF.

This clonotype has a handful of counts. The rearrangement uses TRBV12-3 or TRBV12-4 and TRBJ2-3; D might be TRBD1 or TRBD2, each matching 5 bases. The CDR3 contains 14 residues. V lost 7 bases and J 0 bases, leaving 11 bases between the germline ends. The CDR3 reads CASISGLSTDTQYF. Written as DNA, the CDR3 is TGTGCCAGCATTTCGGGGCTTAGCACAGATACGCAGTATTTT.

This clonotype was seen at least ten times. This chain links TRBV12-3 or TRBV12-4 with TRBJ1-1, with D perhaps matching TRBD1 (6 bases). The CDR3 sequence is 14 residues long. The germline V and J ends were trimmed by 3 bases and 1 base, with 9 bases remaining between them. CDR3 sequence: CASSLRTANTEAFF. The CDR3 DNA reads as TGTGCCAGCAGTTTGCGGACAGCGAACACTGAAGCTTTCTTT.

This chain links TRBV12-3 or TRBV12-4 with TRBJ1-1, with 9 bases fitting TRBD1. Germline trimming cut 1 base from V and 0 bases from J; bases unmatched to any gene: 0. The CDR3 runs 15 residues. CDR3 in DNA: TGTGCCAGCAGTTTAGGACAGGGGGTGAACACTGAAGCTTTCTTT. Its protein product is CASSLGQGVNTEAFF.

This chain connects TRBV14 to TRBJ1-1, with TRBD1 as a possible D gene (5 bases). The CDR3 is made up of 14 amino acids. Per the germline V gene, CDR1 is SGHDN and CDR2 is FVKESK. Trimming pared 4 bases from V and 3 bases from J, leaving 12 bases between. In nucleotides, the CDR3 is TGTGCCAGCAGCCCAGCAGGGTGGGACACTGAAGCTTTCTTT. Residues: CASSPAGWDTEAFF. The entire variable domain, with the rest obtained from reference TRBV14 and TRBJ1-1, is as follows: EAGVTQFPSHSVIEKGQTVTLRCDPISGHDNLYWYRRVMGKEIKFLLHFVKESKQDESGMPNNRFLAERTGGTYSTLKVQPAELEDSGVYFCASSPAGWDTEAFFGQGTRLTVV.

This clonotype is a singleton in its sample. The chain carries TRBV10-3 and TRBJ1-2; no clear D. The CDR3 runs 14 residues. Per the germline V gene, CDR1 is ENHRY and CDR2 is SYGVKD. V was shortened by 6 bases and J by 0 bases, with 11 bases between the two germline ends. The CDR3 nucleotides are TGTGCCATCAGCGGACTGCAAGCTAACTATGGCTACACCTTC. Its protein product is CAISGLQANYGYTF.

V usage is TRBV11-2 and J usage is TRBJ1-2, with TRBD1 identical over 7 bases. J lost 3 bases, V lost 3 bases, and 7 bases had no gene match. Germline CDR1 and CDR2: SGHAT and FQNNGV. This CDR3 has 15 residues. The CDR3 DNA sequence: TGTGCCAGCAGCTTCAACCGACAGGGCTACTATGGCTACACCTTC. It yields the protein CASSFNRQGYYGYTF.

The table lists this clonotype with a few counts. CDR3 sequence (DNA): TGTGCCAGCAGCTTAGACCGGCGTGAGCAGTTCTTC. Encoded protein: CASSLDRREQFF. The V call is TRBV7-9, the J call TRBJ2-1; D remains ambiguous. CDR1 is SEHNR, CDR2 FQNEAQ, per germline (reference sequence). Trimming left V 1 base short and J 9 bases short, with 7 bases between. The CDR3 totals 12 residues.

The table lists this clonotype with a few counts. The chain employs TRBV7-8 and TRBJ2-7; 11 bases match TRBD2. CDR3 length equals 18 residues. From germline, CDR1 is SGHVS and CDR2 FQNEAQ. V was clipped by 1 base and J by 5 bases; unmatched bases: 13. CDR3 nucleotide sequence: TGTGCCAGCAGCTTAGTCTCGGCTAGCGGGGGGAAGCTGAACGAGCAGTACTTC. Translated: CASSLVSASGGKLNEQYF.

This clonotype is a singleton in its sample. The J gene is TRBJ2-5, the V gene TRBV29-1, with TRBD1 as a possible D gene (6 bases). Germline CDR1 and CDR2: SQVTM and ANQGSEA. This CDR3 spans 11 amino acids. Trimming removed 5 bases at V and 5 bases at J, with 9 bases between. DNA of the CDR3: TGCAGCGTTCGAGGGGGTGAGACCCAGTACTTC. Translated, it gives CSVRGGETQYF.

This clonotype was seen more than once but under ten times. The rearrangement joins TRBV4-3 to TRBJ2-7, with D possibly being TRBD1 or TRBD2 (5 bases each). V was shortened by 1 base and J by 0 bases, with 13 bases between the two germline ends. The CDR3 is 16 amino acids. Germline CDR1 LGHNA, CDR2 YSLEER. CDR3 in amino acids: CASSQGDGTSSYEQYF. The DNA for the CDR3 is TGCGCCAGCAGCCAAGGTGACGGGACGAGCTCCTACGAGCAGTACTTC.